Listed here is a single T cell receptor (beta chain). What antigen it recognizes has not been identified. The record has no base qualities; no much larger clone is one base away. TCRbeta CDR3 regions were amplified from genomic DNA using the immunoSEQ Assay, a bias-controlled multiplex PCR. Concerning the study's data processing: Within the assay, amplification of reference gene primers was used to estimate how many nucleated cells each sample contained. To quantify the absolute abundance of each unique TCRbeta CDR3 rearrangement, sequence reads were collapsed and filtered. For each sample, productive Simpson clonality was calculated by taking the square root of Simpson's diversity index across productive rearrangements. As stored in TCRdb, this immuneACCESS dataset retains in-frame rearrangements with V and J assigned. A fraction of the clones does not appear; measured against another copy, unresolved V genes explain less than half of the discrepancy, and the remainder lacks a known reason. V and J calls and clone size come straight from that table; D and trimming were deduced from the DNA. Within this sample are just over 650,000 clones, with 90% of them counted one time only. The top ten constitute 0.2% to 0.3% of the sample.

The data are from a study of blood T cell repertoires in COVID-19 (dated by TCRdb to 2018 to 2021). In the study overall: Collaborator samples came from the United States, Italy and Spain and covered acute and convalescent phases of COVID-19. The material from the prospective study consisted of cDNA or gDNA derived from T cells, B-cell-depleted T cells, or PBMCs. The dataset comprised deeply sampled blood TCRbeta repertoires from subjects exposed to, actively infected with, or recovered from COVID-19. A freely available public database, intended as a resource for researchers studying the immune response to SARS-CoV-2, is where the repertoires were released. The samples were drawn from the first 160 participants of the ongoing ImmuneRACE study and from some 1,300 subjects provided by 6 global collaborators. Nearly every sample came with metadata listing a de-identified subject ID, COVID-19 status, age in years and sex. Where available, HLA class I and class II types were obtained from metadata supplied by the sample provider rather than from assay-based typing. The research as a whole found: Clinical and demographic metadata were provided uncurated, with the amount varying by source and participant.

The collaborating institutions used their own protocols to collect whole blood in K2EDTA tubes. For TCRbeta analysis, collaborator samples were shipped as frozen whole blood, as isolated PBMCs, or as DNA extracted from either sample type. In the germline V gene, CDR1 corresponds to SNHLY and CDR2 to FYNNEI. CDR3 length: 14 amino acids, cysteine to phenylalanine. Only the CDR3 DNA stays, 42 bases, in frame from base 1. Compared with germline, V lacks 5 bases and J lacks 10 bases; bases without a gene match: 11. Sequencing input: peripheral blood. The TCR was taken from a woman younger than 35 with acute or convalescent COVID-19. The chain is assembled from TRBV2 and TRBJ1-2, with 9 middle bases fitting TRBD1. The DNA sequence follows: TGTGCCAGCAGTCCGGGACAGGGACACCTCCACTACACCTTC. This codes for CASSPGQGHLHYTF.